This TCR beta chain was observed in a study of cytomegalovirus exposure and HLA in healthy donors. Unmatched junction bases numbered 6, after V lost 4 bases and J lost 1 base. The CDR3 is made up of 15 amino acids. Germline CDR1 reads GTSNPN; CDR2 reads SVGIG (reference sequence). Method: immunoSEQ multiplex PCR; TCRdb's copy keeps in-frame clones and lacks some. The sample comprises 120,000 to 150,000 clones, about 88% of which are singletons, and about 3.5% rests with the top ten. Sequencing was carried out using PBMCs. The V call is TRBV30, the J call TRBJ2-2; the match to TRBD1 covers 7 bases. This receptor was identified in a woman aged 18-35 years in good health and CMV-seropositive. The CDR3 loop is CAWIHRTGNTGELFF. Here the CDR3 DNA reads TGTGCCTGGATTCACCGGACAGGGAACACCGGGGAGCTGTTTTTT.